This T cell receptor (beta chain) came from a study of HIV-infected children after antiretroviral therapy interruption. Looking at the study overall: In continuous treatment, analyzed samples were from weeks 0, 48 and 150. Points from the study as a whole: Naive CD4+ sequences overlapped less between time points once interruption began.

The CDR3 spans 12 residues. The V and J ends lost 6 bases and 6 bases, in that order; junction bases with no gene match: 0. The treatment here: PENTA 11 planned treatment interruption arm or continuous ART arm. At least 24 weeks of at least three-drug ART, in children 2 to 15 years. Naive CD4+ CD45RA+ CD45RO- T cells were sorted from thawed PBMCs. There are many counts of this clonotype. The antigen remains undetermined. Unique molecular identifiers were included in an RNA-based 3' RACE TCR library. Each CDR3 protein is one row after TCRdb ran MiXCR on the 3' RACE reads. The data contain about 89,000 distinct CDR3 sequences, around 6.9% of them seen just once; the ten biggest clones take up roughly 1%.

The sequencing here drew on CD45RA+ CD4+ T cells from PBMCs, pooled from several time points, taken from a donor given antiretroviral therapy, either interrupted or continuous. Subset meaning: naive CD4+ CD45RA+ CD45RO- T cells. The source is a pool of human donors with HIV. V is TRBV12-3 or TRBV12-4 and J is TRBJ2-3, with 10 bases aligning to TRBD2. CDR3 residues: CASRTSGDTQYF. In DNA form, the CDR3 reads TGTGCCAGCAGGACTAGCGGGGATACGCAGTATTTT.